The 25 T cell receptor beta chains given below trace back to one sample, sequenced in a study of sequential checkpoint blockade in melanoma. Sequencing was performed with immunoSEQ multiplex PCR; in TCRdb, only in-frame clones are kept and a portion is missing. The sample shows more than 5,000 clones, approximately 26% of them seen only once. The treatment is: randomized to nivolumab then ipilimumab (arm A) or the reverse (arm B). Here the sequenced sample was tumor tissue (inferred from file names), taken from a patient given nivolumab and ipilimumab in sequence. The receptors derive from a human donor with melanoma.

Many counts were recorded for this clone. V is TRBV11-3 and J is TRBJ1-5; no clear D gene. The CDR3 covers 14 residues. V gave up 5 bases and J gave up 1 base, with 9 bases separating them. Looked up from germline, CDR1 is SGHNT and CDR2 is YENEEA. CDR3 sequence (DNA): TGTGCCAGCAGCACCGTGGGGAGCAATCAGCCCCAGCATTTT. Protein sequence: CASSTVGSNQPQHF.

The J gene is TRBJ2-1, the V gene TRBV7-6; the match to TRBD2 covers 8 bases. Germline CDR1 and CDR2: SGHVS and FNYEAQ. After removal of 3 bases from V and 0 bases from J, the junction contained 13 bases not matched to a gene. The CDR3 is 19 amino acids. The CDR3 here is CASSFRSPGGLDSYNEQFF. The CDR3 nucleotides read TGTGCCAGCAGCTTCCGCTCACCGGGGGGACTAGACTCCTACAATGAGCAGTTCTTC.

The chain recombines TRBV11-3 with TRBJ2-1; 9 bases match TRBD2. Losses at the gene ends were 5 bases for V and 10 bases for J; bases not matched to a gene: 15. CDR1 is SGHNT, CDR2 YENEEA, per germline. CDR3 length: 16 amino acids. CDR3 sequence: CASSLLGSGRPPEQFF. The CDR3 nucleotides read TGTGCCAGCAGCCTACTGGGTAGCGGGAGACCACCCGAGCAGTTCTTC.

This chain connects TRBV5-1 to TRBJ2-7; 11 nucleotides match TRBD2. Germline V gene lookup returns CDR1 SGHRS and CDR2 YFSETQ. V shed 4 bases, J shed 6 bases, and the junction held 12 bases outside the gene matches. The CDR3 has 16 residues. DNA of the CDR3: TGCGCCAGCAGCCCCGTACTAGCGGGAGTAGGGAGCGAGCAGTACTTC. This translates into CASSPVLAGVGSEQYF. Filled out from reference TRBV5-1 and TRBJ2-7, the complete variable domain reads KAGVTQTPRYLIKTRGQQVTLSCSPISGHRSVSWYQQTPGQGLQFLFEYFSETQRNKGNFPGRFSGRQFSNSRSEMNVSTLELGDSALYLCASSPVLAGVGSEQYFGPGTRLTVT.

This clone was detected many times. The rearrangement uses TRBV7-6 and TRBJ2-3; TRBD1 aligns across 10 bases. CDR3 size: 16 residues. Unmatched junction bases numbered 7, after V lost 5 bases and J lost 2 bases. From germline, CDR1 is SGHVS and CDR2 FNYEAQ. DNA for the CDR3: TGTGCCAGCAGCCCCTGGACAGGGGGAGACACAGATACGCAGTATTTT. Amino acid sequence: CASSPWTGGDTDTQYF.

A few counts support this clone. Mismatch with germline at one junction end may stem from a read error. The genes are TRBV11-3 and TRBJ2-5; 8 bases line up with TRBD2. Germline V gene sequence: CDR1 SGHNT, CDR2 YENEEA. The CDR3 has 15 residues. For the CDR3, the DNA is TGTGCTAGCAGCTTAGGCGGGACTAGGAAAGAGACCCAGTACTTC. It translates to CASSLGGTRKETQYF.

This clone has just a few counts. The V and J genes are TRBV28 and TRBJ2-7; TRBD1 agrees at 9 bases. Germline trimming cut 4 bases from V and 3 bases from J; bases unmatched to any gene: 1. In germline, CDR1 is MDHEN, CDR2 SYDVKM. This CDR3 has 13 amino acids. The CDR3 sequence is CASSSGQGYEQYF. The CDR3 DNA reads as TGTGCCAGCAGTTCGGGACAGGGCTACGAGCAGTACTTC.

Only a few counts were recorded for this clone. CDR3 DNA sequence: TGTGCCAGCAGTCCGACTAGCCGTAGCACAGATACGCAGTATTTT. It yields the protein CASSPTSRSTDTQYF. The chain joins TRBV9 to TRBJ2-3; 7 nucleotides match TRBD2. Losses at the gene ends were 5 bases for V and 0 bases for J; bases not matched to a gene: 6. CDR3 length: 15 residues. The germline V gene encodes CDR1 SGDLS and CDR2 YYNGEE.

The chain links TRBV6-8 to TRBJ1-1; tentative D call: TRBD1 (5 bases). The V end lost 0 bases, the J end lost 4 bases, and 9 bases lay between the germline ends. The CDR3 totals 14 residues. Germline V CDR1 and CDR2: MNHGY, SAAAGT. CDR3 nucleotides: TGTGCCAGCAGTTACTCGAGGGGAGGCACTGAAGCTTTCTTT. This encodes CASSYSRGGTEAFF.

A few counts support this clone. This sequence joins TRBV11-1 and TRBJ2-4; TRBD1 is a possible D gene (5 bases). The V gene lost 5 bases and the J gene lost 0 bases, with 20 bases spanning the gap. Germline lookup yields CDR1 SGHAT and CDR2 FQDESV (reference sequence). CDR3 size: 18 residues. The DNA of the CDR3 is TGTGCCAGCAGCCCAATTTGGGGCCTAGGTAAAGCCAAAAACATTCAGTACTTC. Amino acids: CASSPIWGLGKAKNIQYF. Full variable domain (missing parts from reference TRBV11-1 and TRBJ2-4): EAEVAQSPRYKITEKSQAVAFWCDPISGHATLYWYRQILGQGPELLVQFQDESVVDDSQLPKDRFSAERLKGVDSTLKIQPAELGDSAMYLCASSPIWGLGKAKNIQYFGAGTRLSVL.

This clone has more than one count but fewer than ten. This chain uses TRBV6-8 with TRBJ1-5, with D tentatively TRBD1 (5 bases). The ends were cut back, 3 bases at V and 4 bases at J, with 16 bases in the middle. The CDR3 is made up of 16 amino acids. Germline CDR1 and CDR2: MNHGY and SAAAGT. The DNA for the CDR3 is TGTGCCAGCAGTTATTTAAAGGGGATTGATAATCAGCCCCAGCATTTT. Translation gives CASSYLKGIDNQPQHF.

The chain links TRBV19 to TRBJ1-5; D uncertain. Germline assignment: CDR1 LNHDA and CDR2 SQIVND (reference sequence). The CDR3 contains 16 residues. Trimming left V 5 bases short and J 0 bases short, with 14 bases between. This chain's CDR3 is CASSPVDGYSNQPQHF. In nucleotides, the CDR3 is TGTGCCAGTAGTCCCGTGGACGGTTATAGCAATCAGCCCCAGCATTTT.

The chain recombines TRBV12-5 with TRBJ1-4; tentatively, D is TRBD1 (5 bases). The V gene's germline CDR1 is LGHNT and CDR2 FRNRAP. The CDR3 spans 12 residues. This chain's CDR3 is CASNHRGEKLFF. CDR3 nucleotide sequence: TGTGCCAGCAACCACCGGGGGGAAAAACTGTTTTTT.

This clone showed up just a few times. This sequence joins TRBV4-1 and TRBJ2-2; 8 bases fit TRBD1. V lost 3 bases to trimming and J lost 0 bases; unmatched junction nucleotides: 12. Germline lookup yields CDR1 MGHRA and CDR2 YSYEKL. The CDR3 has 19 residues. The CDR3 reads CASSHQPPGQDANTGELFF. The CDR3 DNA is TGCGCCAGCAGCCACCAACCTCCGGGACAGGACGCGAACACCGGGGAGCTGTTTTTT.

This clone occurred a few times. The CDR3 reads CASSLQQGRETQYF. CDR3 in DNA: TGTGCCAGCAGTTTACAACAGGGTAGGGAGACCCAGTACTTC. V and J are TRBV28 and TRBJ2-5; D might be TRBD1 (6 bases). The germline V and J ends were trimmed by 2 bases and 5 bases, with 12 bases remaining between them. Germline V gene lookup returns CDR1 MDHEN and CDR2 SYDVKM. The CDR3 spans 14 residues. Full variable domain (outside the CDR3, taken from reference TRBV28 and TRBJ2-5): DVKVTQSSRYLVKRTGEKVFLECVQDMDHENMFWYRQDPGLGLRLIYFSYDVKMKEKGDIPEGYSVSREKKERFSLILESASTNQTSMYLCASSLQQGRETQYFGPGTRLLVL.

The chain links TRBV19 to TRBJ2-2; TRBD2 matches at 11 bases. V gave up 4 bases and J gave up 3 bases; unmatched junction bases: 7. The CDR3 has 17 amino acids. Germline V gene sequence: CDR1 LNHDA, CDR2 SQIVND (reference sequence). Here the CDR3 reads CASSRTSGSSDTGELFF. As DNA, the CDR3 is TGTGCCAGTAGTAGAACTAGCGGGAGCAGCGACACCGGGGAGCTGTTTTTT. Together with reference TRBV19 and TRBJ2-2, the CDR3 gives the full variable domain: DGGITQSPKYLFRKEGQNVTLSCEQNLNHDAMYWYRQDPGQGLRLIYYSQIVNDFQKGDIAEGYSVSREKKESFPLTVTSAQKNPTAFYLCASSRTSGSSDTGELFFGEGSRLTVL.

By proportion, this clone is large (0.1 to 1%). The chain joins TRBV6-8 to TRBJ2-7; 9 bases match TRBD1. CDR1 MNHGY and CDR2 SAAAGT come from the germline V gene. V gave up 5 bases and J gave up 5 bases; unmatched junction bases: 7. This CDR3 comprises 14 residues. As DNA, the CDR3 is TGTGCCAGCAGTAAGACAGGGGGTCGGGACGAGCAGTACTTC. Amino acid sequence: CASSKTGGRDEQYF.

V and J are TRBV18 and TRBJ2-2; 9 nucleotides align to TRBD1. This CDR3 spans 15 amino acids. The V gene end was trimmed by 6 bases and the J gene end by 3 bases; junction bases not matched to a gene: 5. The germline V gene encodes CDR1 KGHSH and CDR2 LQKENI. The CDR3: CASSRTGADTGELFF. CDR3 bases: TGTGCCAGCTCGCGGACAGGGGCTGACACCGGGGAGCTGTTTTTT.

This clone has just a few counts. This CDR3 reads CASSTRTGYNEQFF. The CDR3 coding sequence is TGTGCCAGCAGCACCAGGACAGGGTACAATGAGCAGTTCTTC. This rearrangement joins TRBV11-3 to TRBJ2-1; 8 nucleotides agree with TRBD1. The CDR3 runs to 14 residues. V gave up 5 bases and J gave up 4 bases; unmatched junction bases: 4. CDR1 SGHNT and CDR2 YENEEA come from the germline V gene.

This chain uses TRBV28 with TRBJ1-3; D not certain. This CDR3 is built from 16 residues. Germline V CDR1 and CDR2: MDHEN, SYDVKM. Trimming removed 7 bases from V and 0 bases from J, with 16 bases in between. DNA of the CDR3: TGTGCCAGCACCCGGGCTCTTTCCAGCTCTGGAAACACCATATATTTT. Amino acid sequence: CASTRALSSSGNTIYF.

The genes are TRBV30 and TRBJ2-2; the match to TRBD2 covers 8 bases. This CDR3 comprises 13 residues. V lost 5 bases and J lost 6; bases outside the gene matches: 5. Per the germline V gene, CDR1 is GTSNPN and CDR2 is SVGIG (reference sequence). CDR3 in DNA: TGTGCCTGGCGGCTAGCGGGTGCCGGGGAGCTGTTTTTT. This translates into CAWRLAGAGELFF.

The chain carries TRBV28 and TRBJ2-7; 9 nucleotides agree with TRBD1. Germline V gives CDR1 MDHEN, CDR2 SYDVKM. This CDR3 contains 16 residues. The V segment lost 6 bases and the J segment 4 bases; nucleotides outside the gene matches: 13. The DNA of the CDR3 is TGTGCCAGCAGCGGTAACTCCGGGACAGGGAAGTACGAGCAGTACTTC. It codes for CASSGNSGTGKYEQYF.

This clone appeared a few times. This sequence joins TRBV11-3 and TRBJ2-3, with 9 bases matching TRBD2. The CDR3 runs 17 residues. After removal of 5 bases from V and 2 bases from J, the junction contained 11 bases not matched to a gene. CDR1 is SGHNT, CDR2 YENEEA, per germline. Here the CDR3 DNA reads TGTGCCAGCAGCCAACTCAACCTAGCGGGACTCACAGATACGCAGTATTTT. This sequence encodes CASSQLNLAGLTDTQYF.

The chain links TRBV6-8 to TRBJ1-5; D may be TRBD1 (5 bases). The CDR3 contains 17 residues. The V and J ends lost 3 bases and 0 bases respectively, with 15 bases between them. Germline lookup yields CDR1 MNHGY and CDR2 SAAAGT. The CDR3 coding sequence is TGTGCCAGCAGTTATACCCAGGGAGCCTATAGCAATCAGCCCCAGCATTTT. Amino acids: CASSYTQGAYSNQPQHF.

The genes are TRBV29-1 and TRBJ1-5, with 8 bases identical to TRBD1. The CDR3 loop spans 14 amino acids. V lost 4 bases and J lost 6; bases outside the gene matches: 8. The germline V gene encodes CDR1 SQVTM and CDR2 ANQGSEA. Here the CDR3 DNA reads TGCAGCGTTGTATCAGGGGGCGCGGGTCAGCCCCAGCATTTT. It specifies CSVVSGGAGQPQHF.